The 27 T cell receptor beta chains below come from one sample, sequenced in a study of shared clonotypes between healthy human individuals. This table comes from immunoSEQ multiplex PCR, and its TCRdb copy is limited to in-frame clones, with some not included. The table shows over a million clones, with under 80% occurring only once. The specimen sequenced was memory CD4+ T cells sorted from blood. Stated subset: CD45RA-negative fraction. The receptors were gathered from a man younger than 30 in good health.

V usage is TRBV19 and J usage is TRBJ1-6; a possible D gene is TRBD1 (5 bases). V was pared by 7 bases and J by 6 bases, with 13 bases between. There are 14 residues in the CDR3. Germline V CDR1 and CDR2: LNHDA, SQIVND (reference sequence). CDR3 bases: TGTGCCAGTAAAATCGGGGGAGCTAATTCACCCCTCCACTTT. As protein: CASKIGGANSPLHF.

The J gene is TRBJ2-1, the V gene TRBV11-2; 7 positions match TRBD2. The CDR3 is 15 residues long. The V segment lost 1 base and the J segment 8 bases; nucleotides outside the gene matches: 8. CDR1 is SGHAT and CDR2 is FQNNGV in the germline V gene. CDR3 residues: CASSLGASGADEQFF. CDR3 nucleotides: TGTGCCAGCAGCTTAGGGGCTAGCGGTGCCGATGAGCAGTTCTTC. The full variable domain, rest sourced from reference TRBV11-2 and TRBJ2-1, is EAGVAQSPRYKIIEKRQSVAFWCNPISGHATLYWYQQILGQGPKLLIQFQNNGVVDDSQLPKDRFSAERLKGVDSTLKIQPAKLEDSAVYLCASSLGASGADEQFFGPGTRLTVL.

This clone was found a few times. This sequence joins TRBV28 and TRBJ1-5; D perhaps matches TRBD1 (6 bases). V lost 9 bases, J lost 5 bases, and 20 bases lay in between. This CDR3 is 15 amino acids long. In germline, CDR1 is MDHEN, CDR2 SYDVKM. The CDR3 sequence is CASSLGGAGDQPQHF. The DNA for the CDR3 is TGTGCCAGTTCACTGGGGGGGGCTGGTGATCAGCCCCAGCATTTT.

The chain links TRBV7-2 to TRBJ2-1; 8 nucleotides line up with TRBD2. The CDR3 consists of 16 residues. The germline CDR1 and CDR2 sequences are SGHTA and FQGNSA. With V trimmed by 0 bases and J by 1 base, 2 bases remained unmatched. CDR3 sequence (DNA): TGTGCCAGCAGCTTAGCCAGCGGGAGTTCCTACAATGAGCAGTTCTTC. It encodes CASSLASGSSYNEQFF.

The chain uses TRBV14 and TRBJ2-5; D is ambiguous. The CDR3 loop spans 16 amino acids. The V gene's germline CDR1 is SGHDN and CDR2 FVKESK. V lost 3 bases, J lost 1 base, and 15 bases lay in between. In DNA, the CDR3 is TGTGCCAGCAGCCATATTCTCAAGAAGACCCAAGAGACCCAGTACTTC. Amino acids: CASSHILKKTQETQYF.

V and J are TRBV11-2 and TRBJ1-6; D perhaps matches TRBD1 (5 bases). V lost 4 bases and J 0 bases, leaving 10 bases between the germline ends. This CDR3 has 16 residues. The V gene's germline CDR1 is SGHAT and CDR2 FQNNGV. CDR3 DNA sequence: TGTGCCAGCAGCTCTGGGGGGAGCTCCTATAATTCACCCCTCCACTTT. Amino acid sequence: CASSSGGSSYNSPLHF.

The V gene is TRBV4-3, the J gene TRBJ2-1, with D possibly being TRBD2 (5 bases). The CDR3 sequence is 14 residues long. Germline CDR1 is LGHNA and CDR2 is YSLEER. The V gene lost 0 bases and the J gene lost 6 bases, with 9 bases spanning the gap. CDR3 nucleotide sequence: TGCGCCAGCAGCCAAGAATTTCGGGGCAATGAGCAGTTCTTC. Translation: CASSQEFRGNEQFF.

The chain couples TRBV11-2 to TRBJ2-5, with 11 bases aligning to TRBD2. The CDR3 covers 19 residues. Trimming cost V 5 bases and J 7 bases; bases outside gene matches: 21. CDR1 SGHAT and CDR2 FQNNGV come from the germline V gene. CDR3 DNA sequence: TGTGCCAGCAGCCCAGCGAGGGCCTTGGGACTAGCGGAGGGGGGGACCCAGTACTTC. It encodes CASSPARALGLAEGGTQYF.

V and J are TRBV30 and TRBJ2-2; 10 nucleotides line up with TRBD1. The germline V gene has CDR1 GTSNPN and CDR2 SVGIG (reference sequence). V shed 4 bases and J 5 bases; nucleotides not matched to a gene: 7. CDR3 length: 15 amino acids. CDR3 bases: TGTGCCTGGAAGGGGGACAGGGGCAGAACCGGGGAGCTGTTTTTT. It codes for CAWKGDRGRTGELFF.

On this clone: Other nucleotide sequences from this sample produce the same CDR3. The V gene is TRBV7-9, the J gene TRBJ2-3, with D tentatively TRBD2 (6 bases). Between the trimmed V and J ends, which lost 5 bases and 3 bases, there was a span of 15 bases. The V gene's germline CDR1 is SEHNR and CDR2 FQNEAQ (reference sequence). The length of the CDR3 is 15 residues. CDR3 in amino acids: CASSPGTGDTDTQYF. CDR3 nucleotide sequence: TGTGCCAGCAGCCCGGGGACGGGGGATACAGATACGCAGTATTTT. Complete variable domain (other parts from reference TRBV7-9 and TRBJ2-3): DTGVSQNPRHKITKRGQNVTFRCDPISEHNRLYWYRQTLGQGPEFLTYFQNEAQLEKSRLLSDRFSAERPKGSFSTLEIQRTEQGDSAMYLCASSPGTGDTDTQYFGPGTRLTVL.

This clone was counted a few times. The chain recombines TRBV19 with TRBJ2-2; 7 nucleotides match TRBD2. V lost 1 base, J lost 3 bases, and 5 bases stayed unmatched. Per the germline V gene, CDR1 is LNHDA and CDR2 is SQIVND (reference sequence). This CDR3 is built from 16 residues. The CDR3 protein is CASSIVASGHTGELFF. Written as DNA, the CDR3 is TGTGCCAGTAGTATAGTGGCTAGCGGACACACCGGGGAGCTGTTTTTT.

This clone has only a few counts. V gene TRBV5-1 combines with J gene TRBJ1-6, with 7 bases aligning to TRBD1. V dropped 5 bases and J dropped 4; count of bases not matched to a gene: 6. CDR1 and CDR2 (germline): SGHRS, YFSETQ. This CDR3 spans 15 amino acids. The CDR3 DNA follows: TGCGCCAGCAGGGAACCGGGACAGTATAATTCACCCCTCCACTTT. Protein sequence: CASREPGQYNSPLHF.

This chain joins TRBV6-5 and TRBJ2-1; the D gene is possibly TRBD2 (6 bases). The V end lost 2 bases, the J end lost 8 bases, and 10 bases lay between the germline ends. Germline-derived CDR1 and CDR2 are MNHEY and SVGAGI. The CDR3 contains 13 residues. The chain's CDR3 is CASSYGTSYEQFF. The CDR3 DNA follows: TGTGCCAGCAGTTACGGGACTTCCTATGAGCAGTTCTTC.

This clone was detected only a few times. This sequence joins TRBV28 and TRBJ1-2, with D uncertain. Trimming pared 2 bases from V and 0 bases from J, leaving 1 base between. CDR1 is MDHEN, CDR2 SYDVKM, per germline. The CDR3 is made up of 12 amino acids. CDR3 residues: CASSLANYGYTF. For the CDR3, the DNA is TGTGCCAGCAGTTTAGCTAACTATGGCTACACCTTC.

J is TRBJ1-5 and V is TRBV9, with 9 bases fitting TRBD1. Germline trimming cut 3 bases from V and 6 bases from J; bases unmatched to any gene: 4. CDR1 is SGDLS and CDR2 is YYNGEE in the germline V gene. This CDR3 is 14 amino acids long. The CDR3 loop is CASSADRGSQPQHF. CDR3 DNA sequence: TGTGCCAGCAGCGCGGACAGGGGAAGTCAGCCCCAGCATTTT.

This clone was counted between two and nine times. The V gene is TRBV18, the J gene TRBJ1-2, with D possibly TRBD1 on 5 matching bases. CDR3 size: 14 residues. Trimming left V 2 bases short and J 4 bases short, with 11 bases between. Germline V gives CDR1 KGHSH, CDR2 LQKENI. CDR3 in DNA: TGTGCCAGCTCACCAACAGGCGCTGTCTATGGCTACACCTTC. It yields the protein CASSPTGAVYGYTF.

This chain uses TRBV30 with TRBJ2-7; a weak D match, TRBD2 (5 bases). This CDR3 region has 13 residues. Trimming cost V 5 bases and J 1 base, with 12 bases left between them. Germline CDR1 and CDR2: GTSNPN and SVGIG (reference sequence). CDR3 DNA sequence: TGTGCCTGGCGAACGACTACTTCCTACGAGCAGTACTTC. Its translation is CAWRTTTSYEQYF. Supplemented by reference TRBV30 and TRBJ2-7, the full variable domain reads SQTIHQWPATLVQPVGSPLSLECTVEGTSNPNLYWYRQAAGRGLQLLFYSVGIGQISSEVPQNLSASRPQDRQFILSSKKLLLSDSGFYLCAWRTTTSYEQYFGPGTRLTVT.

This chain connects TRBV10-3 to TRBJ2-3; 10 bases are shared with TRBD2. The germline gives CDR1 ENHRY, CDR2 SYGVKD. There are 14 residues in the CDR3. V lost 7 bases to trimming and J lost 4 bases; unmatched junction nucleotides: 5. CDR3 in DNA: TGTGCCATCACCTCGAGCGGGGGGGCAGATACGCAGTATTTT. Residues: CAITSSGGADTQYF.

The chain couples TRBV30 to TRBJ2-3; D is undetermined. CDR1 is GTSNPN, CDR2 SVGIG, per germline (reference sequence). The CDR3 loop spans 12 amino acids. CDR3 protein: CGWGVGTDTQYF. The CDR3 coding sequence is TGTGGATGGGGTGTCGGAACAGATACGCAGTATTTT. The full variable domain, its missing parts supplied by reference TRBV30 and TRBJ2-3, is SQTIHQWPATLVQPVGSPLSLECTVEGTSNPNLYWYRQAAGRGLQLLFYSVGIGQISSEVPQNLSASRPQDRQFILSSKKLLLSDSGFYLCGWGVGTDTQYFGPGTRLTVL.

As for this clone: Different DNA sequences within this sample yield the same CDR3. The V gene is TRBV10-3, the J gene TRBJ1-1; D gene uncertain. Germline V lookup: CDR1 ENHRY, CDR2 SYGVKD. The CDR3 is 13 residues long. V dropped 0 bases and J dropped 3 bases, with 5 bases sitting between them. CDR3: CAISESRDTEAFF. The CDR3 DNA reads TGTGCCATCAGTGAGTCTAGGGACACTGAAGCTTTCTTT.

In this sample, this clone turned up once. The V and J genes are TRBV30 and TRBJ2-7; D uncertain. CDR1 is GTSNPN and CDR2 is SVGIG in the germline V gene (reference sequence). Trimming pared 6 bases from V and 2 bases from J, leaving 8 bases between. The CDR3 sequence is 11 residues long. The CDR3 loop is CACLDPYEQYF. CDR3 nucleotide sequence: TGTGCCTGTTTGGACCCCTACGAGCAGTACTTC.

The V gene is TRBV19, the J gene TRBJ2-5; a possible D gene is TRBD2 (5 bases). CDR1 is LNHDA, CDR2 SQIVND, per germline (reference sequence). V lost 4 bases and J lost 2, with 14 bases in between. This CDR3 is built from 15 residues. CDR3 nucleotide sequence: TGTGCCAGTAGTAGGAGGAGAGGACCACAAGAGACCCAGTACTTC. It specifies CASSRRRGPQETQYF.

The chain joins TRBV18 to TRBJ2-7; D is uncertain. The CDR3 runs 13 residues. The germline V and J ends were trimmed by 6 bases and 3 bases, with 12 bases remaining between them. CDR1 and CDR2 (germline): KGHSH, LQKENI. CDR3 nucleotide sequence: TGTGCCAGCTCGCTATCCCCAGTCTACGAGCAGTACTTC. Encoded protein: CASSLSPVYEQYF.

The rearrangement joins TRBV7-2 to TRBJ1-1, with D unresolved. The germline gives CDR1 SGHTA, CDR2 FQGNSA. The CDR3 is made up of 14 amino acids. The germline V and J ends were trimmed by 2 bases and 1 base, with 8 bases remaining between them. In nucleotides, the CDR3 is TGTGCCAGCAGCTTATCGGGAGGGAACACTGAAGCTTTCTTT. The encoded protein is CASSLSGGNTEAFF.

The CDR3 loop is CASSPRGTSGAIGELFF. For the CDR3, the DNA is TGTGCCAGCTCACCAAGGGGAACTAGCGGAGCTATCGGGGAGCTGTTTTTT. The chain uses TRBV18 and TRBJ2-2; TRBD2 aligns across 8 bases. After removal of 2 bases from V and 7 bases from J, the junction contained 12 bases not matched to a gene. Germline V gene sequence: CDR1 KGHSH, CDR2 LQKENI. This CDR3 contains 17 residues. The full variable domain, completed using reference TRBV18 and TRBJ2-2, is NAGVMQNPRHLVRRRGQEARLRCSPMKGHSHVYWYRQLPEEGLKFMVYLQKENIIDESGMPKERFSAEFPKEGPSILRIQQVVRGDSAAYFCASSPRGTSGAIGELFFGEGSRLTVL.

The chain links TRBV10-3 to TRBJ2-7; TRBD2 aligns across 11 bases. There are 14 residues in the CDR3. V lost 4 bases, J lost 6 bases, and 5 bases stayed unmatched. The germline V gene has CDR1 ENHRY and CDR2 SYGVKD. This CDR3 reads CAISAGGLAAEQYF. CDR3 in DNA: TGTGCCATCAGTGCCGGGGGACTAGCGGCCGAGCAGTACTTC.

The CDR3 nucleotides are TGTGCCAGCAGCTTGGAAGTCAATTCACCCCTCCACTTT. Its translation is CASSLEVNSPLHF. The V gene is TRBV5-4, the J gene TRBJ1-6; D remains unclear. The CDR3 is 13 residues long. Trimming stripped 0 bases from V and 7 bases from J, with 5 bases between. Germline lookup yields CDR1 SGHNT and CDR2 YYREEE (reference sequence).